Shown below are 19 T cell receptor beta chains from a single sample sequenced in a study of shared clonotypes between healthy human individuals. The method was immunoSEQ multiplex PCR; TCRdb's version includes in-frame clones alone and lacks a portion of them. The repertoire holds about 680,000 clones, with around 90% as singletons. Naive CD8 populations comprised CD45RO-negative cells positively selected for CCR7, excluding terminally differentiated effector memory CD45RA+ cells. The sample consisted of naive CD8+ T cells sorted from blood. The source of these receptors is a man aged 25 to 40 in good health.

This clone was detected only a few times. The J gene is TRBJ2-7, the V gene TRBV27, with 9 bases identical to TRBD2. V was pared by 4 bases and J by 6 bases, with 10 bases of the junction left unmatched. Germline assignment: CDR1 MNHEY and CDR2 SMNVEV (reference sequence). CDR3 size: 15 residues. CDR3 sequence: CASSSTSGVYGEQYF. CDR3 nucleotides: TGTGCCAGCAGTTCGACTAGCGGAGTATACGGCGAGCAGTACTTC.

This chain connects TRBV27 to TRBJ1-2; 7 nucleotides match TRBD1. The CDR3 length is 14 residues. Germline loops: CDR1 MNHEY, CDR2 SMNVEV (reference sequence). J gave up 6 bases and V 2 bases, and 6 bases lay outside the gene matches. CDR3 nucleotides: TGTGCCAGCAGTTTAATAGGGGGCGGAAATGGCTACACCTTC. Translating it yields CASSLIGGGNGYTF.

This clone is a singleton in its sample. This sequence joins TRBV29-1 and TRBJ2-1; D may be TRBD2 (6 bases). The CDR3 covers 13 residues. V lost 7 bases, J lost 5 bases, and 15 bases lay in between. Germline assignment: CDR1 SQVTM and CDR2 ANQGSEA. The CDR3 sequence: CSAILADHNEQFF. The CDR3 DNA reads TGCAGCGCCATACTAGCAGATCACAATGAGCAGTTCTTC.

The rearrangement links TRBV18 to TRBJ2-1; 7 nucleotides align to TRBD2. Germline V gives CDR1 KGHSH, CDR2 LQKENI. The V segment lost 2 bases and the J segment 7 bases; nucleotides outside the gene matches: 14. The CDR3 length is 17 residues. CDR3 residues: CASSPFLAGDLGNEQFF. CDR3 coding DNA: TGTGCCAGCTCACCATTCTTGGCGGGAGACCTTGGGAATGAGCAGTTCTTC.

V and J are TRBV4-3 and TRBJ2-7; the match to TRBD1 covers 8 bases. CDR1 is LGHNA and CDR2 is YSLEER in the germline V gene. V trimming: 3 bases; J trimming: 0 bases; junction bases outside the gene matches: 10. This CDR3 spans 17 amino acids. The CDR3 DNA follows: TGCGCCAGCAGCCAGGAGTACGGACAGGGCAACTCCTACGAGCAGTACTTC. This translates into CASSQEYGQGNSYEQYF.

The rearrangement joins TRBV7-9 to TRBJ2-5; D ambiguous. The closer fit of TRBJ2-7 to the DNA end suggests the J call may be wrong. This CDR3 is 14 amino acids long. Germline V gene lookup returns CDR1 SEHNR and CDR2 FQNEAQ (reference sequence). This CDR3 is CASSSRHSIDEQYF. The CDR3 DNA follows: TGTGCCAGCAGCTCCAGACATTCGATCGACGAGCAGTACTTC.

The chain carries TRBV30 and TRBJ2-3, with TRBD2 identical over 9 bases. CDR1 and CDR2 (germline): GTSNPN, SVGIG (reference sequence). After removal of 4 bases from V and 6 bases from J, the junction contained 11 bases not matched to a gene. The CDR3 spans 15 residues. CDR3 bases: TGTGCCTGGACCCCCGGGCTAGCGGGAATGGATACGCAGTATTTT. As protein: CAWTPGLAGMDTQYF.

The genes are TRBV12-2 and TRBJ2-5; the table's D call, TRBD1, has no DNA check behind it. TRBV12-2 is tagged as a pseudogene. CDR3 size: 17 residues. In DNA form, the CDR3 reads TGTGCAAGTCGCTTACCCCGGGACAGCGGAGAGGAGGAGACCCAGTACTTC. Its protein product is CASRLPRDSGEEETQYF.

A remark on this clone: Different DNA sequences within this sample yield the same CDR3. The CDR3 nucleotides are TGTGCCAGCAGCTTGGGGACAGGGGCCAATGAGCAGTTCTTC. Its translation: CASSLGTGANEQFF. This chain uses TRBV11-2 with TRBJ2-1; 10 bases agree with TRBD1. This CDR3 comprises 14 residues. Germline V CDR1 and CDR2: SGHAT, FQNNGV. Trimming at V came to 3 bases and at J to 6 bases, leaving 2 bases not matched to a gene.

The chain is built from TRBV5-4 and TRBJ2-1; 10 bases fit TRBD1. J lost 1 base, V lost 5 bases, and 3 bases had no gene match. This CDR3 region has 15 residues. Germline lookup yields CDR1 SGHNT and CDR2 YYREEE (reference sequence). The DNA of the CDR3 is TGTGCCAGCAGTGGGACAGGGGCGTCCTACAATGAGCAGTTCTTC. Translation gives CASSGTGASYNEQFF.

The V gene is TRBV11-2, the J gene TRBJ1-5; no clear D. Trimming pared 2 bases from V and 4 bases from J, leaving 9 bases between. CDR3 length equals 14 residues. Germline CDR1 SGHAT, CDR2 FQNNGV. For the CDR3, the DNA is TGTGCCAGCAGCTTATTGGGTGCAAATCAGCCCCAGCATTTT. Protein: CASSLLGANQPQHF.

V gene TRBV4-2 combines with J gene TRBJ2-3, with D maybe TRBD1 (5 bases). Germline-derived CDR1 and CDR2 are LGHNA and YNFKEQ. The germline V and J ends were trimmed by 0 bases and 6 bases, with 13 bases remaining between them. This CDR3 is built from 15 residues. CDR3 loop: CASSQEDNYADTQYF. The CDR3 coding sequence is TGTGCCAGCAGCCAAGAGGACAATTATGCTGATACGCAGTATTTT.

The chain couples TRBV14 to TRBJ2-1, with 9 bases that match TRBD1. Germline V gene sequence: CDR1 SGHDN, CDR2 FVKESK. This CDR3 is built from 15 residues. The V segment lost 1 base and the J segment 10 bases; nucleotides outside the gene matches: 8. This chain's CDR3 is CASSQGDRVVPEQFF. The CDR3 coding sequence is TGTGCCAGCAGCCAAGGGGACAGGGTCGTACCCGAGCAGTTCTTC.

The V call is TRBV27, the J call TRBJ2-1, with unresolved D. Germline-derived CDR1 and CDR2 are MNHEY and SMNVEV (reference sequence). Trimming removed 2 bases from V and 3 bases from J, with 8 bases in between. This CDR3 contains 14 residues. CDR3 region: CASSLRGNYNEQFF. The CDR3 coding sequence is TGTGCCAGCAGTTTACGTGGGAACTACAATGAGCAGTTCTTC.

The chain has TRBV9 and TRBJ2-5, with D possibly TRBD2 on 6 matching bases. The germline V gene encodes CDR1 SGDLS and CDR2 YYNGEE. V dropped 4 bases and J dropped 3 bases, with 16 bases sitting between them. The CDR3 consists of 15 residues. CDR3 coding DNA: TGTGCCAGCAGCCCCGGGGGTAGCACGGAAGAGACCCAGTACTTC. It translates to CASSPGGSTEETQYF.

The rearrangement uses TRBV11-2 and TRBJ1-1, with no clear D. Germline CDR1 is SGHAT and CDR2 is FQNNGV. V dropped 0 bases and J dropped 6 bases, with 8 bases sitting between them. The CDR3 loop spans 13 amino acids. Written as DNA, the CDR3 is TGTGCCAGCAGCTTAGATGGGTACGCTGAAGCTTTCTTT. Amino acid sequence: CASSLDGYAEAFF. Full variable domain (outside the CDR3, taken from reference TRBV11-2 and TRBJ1-1): EAGVAQSPRYKIIEKRQSVAFWCNPISGHATLYWYQQILGQGPKLLIQFQNNGVVDDSQLPKDRFSAERLKGVDSTLKIQPAKLEDSAVYLCASSLDGYAEAFFGQGTRLTVV.

This sequence joins TRBV29-1 and TRBJ1-1; possible D gene TRBD1, 6 bases. The CDR3 runs 12 residues. The germline gives CDR1 SQVTM, CDR2 ANQGSEA. Trimming left V 7 bases short and J 3 bases short, with 12 bases between. CDR3 nucleotide sequence: TGCAGCGACTCAAAGGGGGACACTGAAGCTTTCTTT. The encoded protein is CSDSKGDTEAFF.

This clone was picked up one time. This rearrangement joins TRBV9 to TRBJ2-5, with no clear D. Germline CDR1 is SGDLS and CDR2 is YYNGEE. Trimming left V 3 bases short and J 4 bases short, with 7 bases between. This CDR3 is built from 12 residues. The CDR3 coding sequence is TGTGCCAGCAGCGCTGGCGGAGAGACCCAGTACTTC. This sequence encodes CASSAGGETQYF.

The J gene is TRBJ2-3, the V gene TRBV2, with 9 bases lining up with TRBD2. V gave up 0 bases and J gave up 5 bases; unmatched junction bases: 9. The length of the CDR3 is 17 residues. CDR1 and CDR2 from the germline V gene are SNHLY and FYNNEI. The CDR3: CASSEAKGSGSRDTQYF. Here the CDR3 DNA reads TGTGCCAGCAGTGAAGCCAAGGGTAGCGGGAGCCGAGATACGCAGTATTTT.